These 27 T cell receptor beta chains originate from one sample sequenced in a study of cytomegalovirus exposure and HLA in healthy donors. Researchers ran the PCR with 60 Vbeta and 13 Jbeta primers. TCRdb keeps only in-frame clones here, not all; method: immunoSEQ multiplex PCR. The data show about 160,000 clones, 70% to 80% seen once. Specimen: PBMCs. These receptors were collected from a human donor in good health.

V gene TRBV28 combines with J gene TRBJ1-6, with unresolved D. The CDR3 extends over 15 amino acids. The V gene lost 7 bases and the J gene lost 0 bases, with 10 bases spanning the gap. The germline V gene encodes CDR1 MDHEN and CDR2 SYDVKM. DNA of the CDR3: TGTGCCAGCAATTTCGGGAGCTCCTATAATTCACCCCTCCACTTT. This translates into CASNFGSSYNSPLHF.

This clone has a single count. This chain connects TRBV2 to TRBJ2-1; TRBD1 is a possible D gene (6 bases). The CDR3 is 13 residues long. Germline CDR1 SNHLY, CDR2 FYNNEI. The V end was cut by 9 bases, the J end by 2 bases, with 11 bases between. CDR3 loop: CARIRGAYNEQFF. The CDR3 region has the DNA TGTGCCAGGATCAGGGGCGCCTACAATGAGCAGTTCTTC.

About this clone: This same CDR3 is encoded by further DNA sequences in the sample. This chain joins TRBV6-5 and TRBJ2-7; weak D call: TRBD1 (5 bases). The CDR3 contains 12 residues. The ends were cut back, 6 bases at V and 4 bases at J, with 10 bases in the middle. Germline V gene sequence: CDR1 MNHEY, CDR2 SVGAGI. This CDR3 is CASSYQGYEQYF. CDR3 sequence (DNA): TGTGCCAGCAGCTACCAGGGTTACGAGCAGTACTTC.

The V gene is TRBV7-9, the J gene TRBJ2-3; tentatively, D is TRBD2 (5 bases). The ends were cut back, 1 base at V and 4 bases at J, with 9 bases in the middle. The CDR3 is made up of 14 amino acids. Looked up from germline, CDR1 is SEHNR and CDR2 is FQNEAQ (reference sequence). The DNA for the CDR3 is TGTGCCAGCAGCTTAGGTCGGACTCCAGATACGCAGTATTTT. It yields the protein CASSLGRTPDTQYF.

The chain uses TRBV20-1 and TRBJ2-5; D not certain. The CDR3 covers 11 residues. Trimming stripped 3 bases from V and 5 bases from J, with 7 bases between. Germline CDR1 reads DFQATT; CDR2 reads SNEGSKA (reference sequence). The CDR3 coding sequence is TGCAGTGCTAGGCAGGCGGAGACCCAGTACTTC. As protein: CSARQAETQYF.

Notes on this clone: The junction departs from germline at one end; a sequencing error may be responsible. The rearrangement uses TRBV5-1 and TRBJ1-2; D call uncertain. Germline V gene sequence: CDR1 SGHRS, CDR2 YFSETQ. The CDR3 consists of 15 residues. CDR3 protein: CASRPNELPNYGYPF. The DNA for the CDR3 is TGCGCCAGCAGACCCAACGAGTTACCCAACTATGGCTACCCCTTC. Supplemented by reference TRBV5-1 and TRBJ1-2, the full variable domain reads KAGVTQTPRYLIKTRGQQVTLSCSPISGHRSVSWYQQTPGQGLQFLFEYFSETQRNKGNFPGRFSGRQFSNSRSEMNVSTLELGDSALYLCASRPNELPNYGYPFGSGTRLTVV.

The chain combines TRBV5-6 with TRBJ1-4; 7 bases agree with TRBD1. V shed 1 base, J shed 6 bases, and the junction held 15 bases outside the gene matches. This CDR3 is 18 amino acids long. Germline assignment: CDR1 SGHDT and CDR2 YYEEEE. The CDR3 protein is CASSLNRGGSRSYEKLFF. CDR3 DNA sequence: TGTGCCAGCAGCTTGAACAGGGGAGGTTCTAGATCGTATGAAAAACTGTTTTTT.

This chain links TRBV29-1 with TRBJ2-2; 7 positions match TRBD1. From germline, CDR1 is SQVTM and CDR2 ANQGSEA. Trimming removed 7 bases from V and 4 bases from J; junction bases left unmatched: 6. This CDR3 is 13 amino acids long. CDR3 region: CSARTGRTGELFF. The CDR3, as DNA: TGCAGCGCACGGACAGGACGCACCGGGGAGCTGTTTTTT.

The rearrangement uses TRBV5-4 and TRBJ2-3, with 9 bases lining up with TRBD2. This CDR3 comprises 18 residues. The ends lost 2 bases at V and 0 bases at J; junction bases unmatched: 10. The germline CDR1 and CDR2 sequences are SGHNT and YYREEE (reference sequence). DNA of the CDR3: TGTGCCAGCAGCTTTGCCCCACTAGCGGGTCTTAGCACAGATACGCAGTATTTT. Its protein is CASSFAPLAGLSTDTQYF.

The chain employs TRBV18 and TRBJ2-6; D call uncertain. Germline CDR1 reads KGHSH; CDR2 reads LQKENI. Trimming stripped 2 bases from V and 2 bases from J, with 7 bases between. This CDR3 contains 15 residues. The CDR3 here is CASSPSSAGANVLTF. The DNA for the CDR3 is TGTGCCAGCTCACCATCTTCTGCTGGGGCCAACGTCCTGACTTTC.

J is TRBJ1-6 and V is TRBV25-1; 8 bases map to TRBD1. The length of the CDR3 is 13 residues. Losses at the gene ends were 6 bases for V and 8 bases for J; bases not matched to a gene: 3. Germline CDR1 and CDR2: MGHDK and SYGVNS. CDR3 coding DNA: TGTGCCAGCAGCCTGACAGGGGATTCACCCCTCCACTTT. This codes for CASSLTGDSPLHF.

The rearrangement joins TRBV7-3 to TRBJ2-5; 11 positions agree with TRBD2. The length of the CDR3 is 19 residues. J lost 2 bases, V lost 1 base, and 12 bases had no gene match. The germline CDR1 and CDR2 sequences are SGHTA and FQGTGA. CDR3 protein: CASSLRASGRPFPQETQYF. The CDR3 bases are TGTGCCAGCAGCTTAAGAGCTAGCGGGAGGCCCTTCCCGCAAGAGACCCAGTACTTC.

The chain has TRBV6-7 and TRBJ2-2, with TRBD1 matching 10 bases. TRBV6-7 is an open reading frame whose function is uncertain. Trimming cost V 2 bases and J 5 bases; bases outside gene matches: 5. The CDR3 has 16 residues. Here the CDR3 reads CASSYGTGVWTGELFF. CDR3 nucleotides: TGTGCCAGCAGTTACGGGACAGGGGTATGGACCGGGGAGCTGTTTTTT.

This clone was counted once. The CDR3 nucleotides read TGTGCCAGCAGCGTTAGCGGGGGCGGGACGGAGACCCAGTACTTC. It codes for CASSVSGGGTETQYF. The rearrangement joins TRBV5-4 to TRBJ2-5; TRBD2 aligns across 9 bases. CDR1 SGHNT and CDR2 YYREEE come from the germline V gene (reference sequence). The CDR3 extends over 15 amino acids. V was pared by 4 bases and J by 5 bases, with 9 bases of the junction left unmatched. Combining the CDR3 with reference TRBV5-4 and TRBJ2-5 gives the whole variable domain ETGVTQSPTHLIKTRGQQVTLRCSSQSGHNTVSWYQQALGQGPQFIFQYYREEENGRGNFPPRFSGLQFPNYSSELNVNALELDDSALYLCASSVSGGGTETQYFGPGTRLLVL.

This chain joins TRBV6-6 and TRBJ2-1, with 7 bases that match TRBD1. Looked up from germline, CDR1 is MNHNY and CDR2 is SVGAGI (reference sequence). The CDR3 length is 14 residues. V lost 3 bases to trimming and J lost 6 bases; unmatched junction nucleotides: 5. The CDR3 reads CASSYAAGGNEQFF. The CDR3 DNA is TGTGCCAGCAGTTATGCGGCAGGGGGCAATGAGCAGTTCTTC.

This clone was counted between two and nine times. The rearrangement joins TRBV13 to TRBJ1-1, with 9 bases lining up with TRBD1. There are 18 residues in the CDR3. CDR1 and CDR2 (germline): PRHDT, FYEKMQ (reference sequence). V lost 4 bases to trimming and J lost 4 bases; unmatched junction nucleotides: 16. The CDR3 here is CASSSRGTGGYFSTEAFF. The CDR3 DNA is TGTGCCAGCAGCTCCCGAGGAACAGGGGGCTACTTTTCCACTGAAGCTTTCTTT. Full variable domain (outside the CDR3, taken from reference TRBV13 and TRBJ1-1): AAGVIQSPRHLIKEKRETATLKCYPIPRHDTVYWYQQGPGQDPQFLISFYEKMQSDKGSIPDRFSAQQFSDYHSELNMSSLELGDSALYFCASSSRGTGGYFSTEAFFGQGTRLTVV.

This clone was detected a few times. V usage is TRBV13 and J usage is TRBJ2-7; 7 bases fit TRBD2. V was pared by 4 bases and J by 4 bases, with 10 bases of the junction left unmatched. The germline V gene has CDR1 PRHDT and CDR2 FYEKMQ (reference sequence). The CDR3 sequence is 15 residues long. Here the CDR3 reads CASSSLQTSRYEQYF. For the CDR3, the DNA is TGTGCCAGCAGCTCCCTACAGACTAGCAGATACGAGCAGTACTTC.

The rearrangement joins TRBV4-1 to TRBJ2-7, with 9 bases identical to TRBD1. Trimming cost V 1 base and J 2 bases; bases outside gene matches: 6. This CDR3 is built from 16 residues. From germline, CDR1 is MGHRA and CDR2 YSYEKL. The CDR3 bases are TGCGCCAGCAGCCAAGTGGGGACAGGGTATCCCTACGAGCAGTACTTC. Encoded protein: CASSQVGTGYPYEQYF.

The V call is TRBV2, the J call TRBJ1-2; D gene uncertain. From germline, CDR1 is SNHLY and CDR2 FYNNEI. The CDR3 is 11 amino acids. V dropped 8 bases and J dropped 7 bases, with 11 bases sitting between them. The CDR3 DNA is TGTGCCAGCGGCGACACCTTTGGCTACACCTTC. It translates to CASGDTFGYTF.

This clone came up a few times. The chain recombines TRBV7-6 with TRBJ1-1; D gene ambiguous. Between the trimmed V and J ends, which lost 5 bases and 0 bases, there was a span of 10 bases. CDR1 is SGHVS and CDR2 is FNYEAQ in the germline V gene. The CDR3 is made up of 14 amino acids. CDR3: CASSPTMMNTEAFF. CDR3 DNA: TGTGCCAGCAGCCCTACGATGATGAACACTGAAGCTTTCTTT.

This clone was picked up a small number of times. The chain is built from TRBV18 and TRBJ2-7, with 11 bases aligning to TRBD1. V trimming: 2 bases; J trimming: 6 bases; junction bases outside the gene matches: 9. The CDR3 sequence is 16 residues long. The germline V gene encodes CDR1 KGHSH and CDR2 LQKENI. CDR3 nucleotides: TGTGCCAGCTCACCAGTGTCGGGACAGGGGGTTCGCGAGCAGTACTTC. It translates to CASSPVSGQGVREQYF. Full variable domain (missing parts from reference TRBV18 and TRBJ2-7): NAGVMQNPRHLVRRRGQEARLRCSPMKGHSHVYWYRQLPEEGLKFMVYLQKENIIDESGMPKERFSAEFPKEGPSILRIQQVVRGDSAAYFCASSPVSGQGVREQYFGPGTRLTVT.

J is TRBJ2-7 and V is TRBV15; the match to TRBD2 covers 9 bases. The CDR3 contains 14 residues. Germline-derived CDR1 and CDR2 are LNHNV and YYDKDF (reference sequence). The J segment lost 3 bases and the V segment lost 3 bases, leaving 3 bases of the junction unmatched. The CDR3 coding sequence is TGTGCCACCAGCAGGGCTAGCGGGGACTACGAGCAGTACTTC. It codes for CATSRASGDYEQYF.

This chain uses TRBV5-4 with TRBJ1-3; 7 nucleotides agree with TRBD1. Germline trimming cut 0 bases from V and 3 bases from J; bases unmatched to any gene: 3. The germline V gene has CDR1 SGHNT and CDR2 YYREEE (reference sequence). The CDR3 has 15 residues. CDR3 residues: CASSLGTGDGNTIYF. The CDR3 DNA sequence: TGTGCCAGCAGCTTGGGAACAGGGGATGGAAACACCATATATTTT.

The J gene is TRBJ2-3, the V gene TRBV5-6; TRBD2 aligns across 8 bases. J lost 3 bases, V lost 5 bases, and 5 bases had no gene match. Per the germline V gene, CDR1 is SGHDT and CDR2 is YYEEEE. This CDR3 is 14 amino acids long. The CDR3 sequence: CASRPGRGTDTQYF. CDR3 bases: TGTGCCAGCAGGCCCGGGAGGGGTACAGATACGCAGTATTTT.

This chain connects TRBV25-1 to TRBJ2-2, with D possibly being TRBD1 (6 bases). V lost 6 bases and J lost 0, with 14 bases in between. Germline loops: CDR1 MGHDK, CDR2 SYGVNS. The CDR3 has 16 amino acids. In DNA form, the CDR3 reads TGTGCCAGCAGCCGCCTACAGGGTGCGAACACCGGGGAGCTGTTTTTT. Its translation: CASSRLQGANTGELFF. Full variable domain (missing parts from reference TRBV25-1 and TRBJ2-2): EADIYQTPRYLVIGTGKKITLECSQTMGHDKMYWYQQDPGMELHLIHYSYGVNSTEKGDLSSESTVSRIRTEHFPLTLESARPSHTSQYLCASSRLQGANTGELFFGEGSRLTVL.

The chain joins TRBV5-1 to TRBJ2-3, with 7 bases aligning to TRBD1. Germline CDR1 reads SGHRS; CDR2 reads YFSETQ. Trimming cost V 0 bases and J 3 bases; bases outside gene matches: 7. This CDR3 is built from 16 residues. The CDR3 region is CASSLARGRWTDTQYF. In nucleotides, the CDR3 is TGCGCCAGCAGCTTGGCAAGGGGGCGCTGGACAGATACGCAGTATTTT.

V usage is TRBV7-6 and J usage is TRBJ1-3; D call uncertain. This CDR3 spans 15 amino acids. Germline V lookup: CDR1 SGHVS, CDR2 FNYEAQ. Trimming cost V 1 base and J 0 bases, with 7 bases left between them. The CDR3 DNA reads TGTGCCAGCAGCTTAGATTCCCTCTCTGGAAACACCATATATTTT. This sequence encodes CASSLDSLSGNTIYF. Complete variable domain (other parts from reference TRBV7-6 and TRBJ1-3): GAGVSQSPRYKVTKRGQDVALRCDPISGHVSLYWYRQALGQGPEFLTYFNYEAQQDKSGLPNDRFSAERPEGSISTLTIQRTEQRDSAMYRCASSLDSLSGNTIYFGEGSWLTVV.